This note documents a single T cell receptor (beta chain) sequence. The sample belongs to a study of blood T cell repertoires in COVID-19. In the study overall: COVID-19 samples from acute and convalescent phases originated in the United States, Italy and Spain. PBMCs, B-cell-depleted T cells, or T cells were the source of the cDNA or gDNA that made up the material.

In the original analysis: Reference gene primer amplification yielded estimated nucleated cell counts. Libraries were prepared by immunoSEQ multiplex PCR; TCRdb keeps only in-frame clonotypes and omits some of them. Clone size and the V and J calls come from that table; the DNA yielded D and trimming. Of some 200,000 clones in the sample, over 80% were seen once. The CDR3 totals 13 residues. V was trimmed by 3 bases and J by 6 bases, leaving 13 bases between them. CDR1 and CDR2 (germline): SGDLS, YYNGEE. The V gene is TRBV9, the J gene TRBJ2-7; possibly TRBD1 for D (7 bases). The receptor's source is a woman aged 40 to 50 with acute or convalescent COVID-19. Sequenced input: peripheral blood. The CDR3 nucleotides read TGTGCCAGCAGCGCCGACAGGGACTCCGAGCAGTACTTC. It translates to CASSADRDSEQYF.